The 22 T cell receptor beta chains below come from one sample, sequenced in a study of cytomegalovirus exposure and HLA in healthy donors. In the PCR, 60 Vbeta and 13 Jbeta primers were used. TCRdb's copy holds only in-frame clones and misses some; the assay was immunoSEQ multiplex PCR. The table shows some 200,000 clones, with around 81% occurring only once. The sample comprised PBMCs. The receptors stem from a woman aged 25-40 years in good health and CMV-seronegative.

This chain uses TRBV6-1 with TRBJ2-2; 10 nucleotides match TRBD2. V lost 2 bases to trimming and J lost 6 bases; unmatched junction nucleotides: 0. This CDR3 has 14 amino acids. Germline V CDR1 and CDR2: MNHNS, SASEGT. The DNA for the CDR3 is TGTGCCAGCAGTGAACTAGCGGGAGCCGGGGAGCTGTTTTTT. This sequence encodes CASSELAGAGELFF.

The rearrangement joins TRBV6-5 to TRBJ2-7; a possible D gene is TRBD2 (5 bases). CDR1 and CDR2 (germline): MNHEY, SVGAGI. The length of the CDR3 is 14 residues. Trimming pared 2 bases from V and 3 bases from J, leaving 11 bases between. The CDR3 here is CASSYRGRNYEQYF. DNA for the CDR3: TGTGCCAGCAGTTACAGAGGGCGGAACTACGAGCAGTACTTC.

The chain employs TRBV6-5 and TRBJ2-7, with TRBD2 matching 8 bases. Trimming took 0 bases from V and 4 from J; bases not matched to a gene: 5. Germline lookup yields CDR1 MNHEY and CDR2 SVGAGI. The CDR3 spans 15 residues. The CDR3 region has the DNA TGTGCCAGCAGTTACTCAGCGGGAGAAGGGTACGAGCAGTACTTC. This translates into CASSYSAGEGYEQYF.

V usage is TRBV6-1 and J usage is TRBJ2-1; 8 bases are shared with TRBD2. J gave up 12 bases and V 0 bases, and 13 bases lay outside the gene matches. The germline CDR1 and CDR2 sequences are MNHNS and SASEGT. This CDR3 spans 16 amino acids. In nucleotides, the CDR3 is TGTGCCAGCAGTGAAGCAGCGGGGGCCGCGGGCCGCGGGCAGTTCTTC. Amino acid sequence: CASSEAAGAAGRGQFF.

This chain connects TRBV6-4 to TRBJ2-3; 8 nucleotides line up with TRBD2. The CDR3 runs 15 residues. Trimming took 5 bases from V and 4 from J; bases not matched to a gene: 8. Germline V gives CDR1 MRHNA, CDR2 SNTAGT. CDR3 in amino acids: CASSSTGGPADTQYF. The CDR3 DNA follows: TGTGCCAGCAGTTCGACGGGAGGGCCGGCAGATACGCAGTATTTT.

The chain employs TRBV2 and TRBJ2-5, with TRBD2 matching over 7 bases. Germline CDR1 and CDR2: SNHLY and FYNNEI. The length of the CDR3 is 13 residues. V shed 3 bases and J 4 bases; nucleotides not matched to a gene: 2. The CDR3, as DNA: TGTGCCAGCAGTGAGCGGGAGCCAGAGACCCAGTACTTC. Translating it yields CASSEREPETQYF.

V usage is TRBV6-5 and J usage is TRBJ2-7; possibly TRBD2 for D (5 bases). Between the trimmed V and J ends, which lost 1 base and 4 bases, there was a span of 5 bases. This CDR3 is built from 12 residues. The germline CDR1 and CDR2 sequences are MNHEY and SVGAGI. Written as DNA, the CDR3 is TGTGCCAGCAGTTACTTAGCGTACGAGCAGTACTTC. This codes for CASSYLAYEQYF.

V gene TRBV6-1 combines with J gene TRBJ1-1; D gene unclear. This CDR3 is 13 amino acids long. The germline V and J ends were trimmed by 6 bases and 7 bases, with 15 bases remaining between them. Germline V gene lookup returns CDR1 MNHNS and CDR2 SASEGT. Written as DNA, the CDR3 is TGTGCCAGCAGGACGGTAGGGAGTTTTGAAGCTTTCTTT. It encodes CASRTVGSFEAFF.

This chain joins TRBV19 and TRBJ2-5, with 7 positions matching TRBD1. The CDR3 is 15 residues long. Germline CDR1 LNHDA, CDR2 SQIVND (reference sequence). J lost 1 base, V lost 4 bases, and 6 bases had no gene match. This chain's CDR3 is CASSTYSGGQETQYF. CDR3 DNA: TGTGCCAGTAGTACCTACTCAGGGGGCCAAGAGACCCAGTACTTC.

The chain joins TRBV7-9 to TRBJ1-6, with a weak D call TRBD1 (6 bases). The CDR3 sequence is 15 residues long. In germline, CDR1 is SEHNR, CDR2 FQNEAQ (reference sequence). The V end was cut by 3 bases, the J end by 4 bases, with 10 bases between. The CDR3 region has the DNA TGTGCCAGCAGCTTGAAACAGGGTTATAATTCACCCCTCCACTTT. It is translated as CASSLKQGYNSPLHF.

The chain combines TRBV15 with TRBJ2-3; D is perhaps TRBD2 (6 bases). The V gene lost 3 bases and the J gene lost 6 bases, with 7 bases spanning the gap. Germline CDR1 LNHNV, CDR2 YYDKDF (reference sequence). This CDR3 is 12 amino acids long. CDR3 in amino acids: CATSSGTDTQYF. The CDR3 DNA follows: TGTGCCACCAGCAGTGGGACTGATACGCAGTATTTT.

V and J are TRBV5-4 and TRBJ2-1; 11 bases are shared with TRBD2. The CDR3 length is 17 residues. Germline lookup yields CDR1 SGHNT and CDR2 YYREEE (reference sequence). J lost 9 bases, V lost 2 bases, and 13 bases had no gene match. CDR3 DNA sequence: TGTGCCAGCAGCTTCTACGCTAGCGGGAGGCACCCGGGTGAGCAGTTCTTC. Translated: CASSFYASGRHPGEQFF.

The rearrangement joins TRBV6-6 to TRBJ2-1, with D tentatively TRBD1 (5 bases). The CDR3 is 11 amino acids. V dropped 2 bases and J dropped 13 bases, with 9 bases sitting between them. Germline V gene lookup returns CDR1 MNHNY and CDR2 SVGAGI (reference sequence). The CDR3 is CASSYGANQFF. The CDR3 bases are TGTGCCAGCAGTTACGGGGCTAATCAGTTCTTC.

The V call is TRBV6-5, the J call TRBJ2-3; possible D gene TRBD2, 6 bases. Germline V gene sequence: CDR1 MNHEY, CDR2 SVGAGI. V lost 3 bases and J 2 bases, leaving 12 bases between the germline ends. The CDR3 runs to 15 residues. CDR3 sequence reads: CASSYGRGSTDTQYF. The CDR3 DNA sequence: TGTGCCAGCAGTTATGGGCGGGGCTCCACAGATACGCAGTATTTT.

This clone occurred once. The CDR3 protein is CASSPETGTGVPYEQYF. The DNA for the CDR3 is TGTGCCAGCAGCCCGGAAACCGGGACAGGGGTCCCCTACGAGCAGTACTTC. V usage is TRBV27 and J usage is TRBJ2-7, with 10 positions matching TRBD1. This CDR3 has 17 residues. CDR1 MNHEY and CDR2 SMNVEV come from the germline V gene (reference sequence). The V segment lost 6 bases and the J segment 2 bases; nucleotides outside the gene matches: 13.

This clone came up once. This sequence joins TRBV6-4 and TRBJ2-4, with D uncertain. The germline V and J ends were trimmed by 2 bases and 4 bases, with 15 bases remaining between them. Germline V lookup: CDR1 MRHNA, CDR2 SNTAGT. CDR3 length equals 16 residues. For the CDR3, the DNA is TGTGCCAGCAGTGACACGCCAGATCAGAGGAAAAACATTCAGTACTTC. Protein product: CASSDTPDQRKNIQYF.

The rearrangement joins TRBV20-1 to TRBJ2-1, with D possibly being TRBD2 (5 bases). The CDR3 consists of 11 residues. Germline V gene lookup returns CDR1 DFQATT and CDR2 SNEGSKA (reference sequence). V was pared by 3 bases and J by 8 bases, with 8 bases between. The CDR3 DNA follows: TGCAGTGCTAGCACGGAGGATGAGCAGTTCTTC. This sequence encodes CSASTEDEQFF.

The chain couples TRBV4-1 to TRBJ2-3; TRBD2 matches at 9 bases. Germline-derived CDR1 and CDR2 are MGHRA and YSYEKL. With 4 bases clipped from V and 1 base from J, the junction kept 12 bases outside the gene matches. The CDR3 runs to 18 residues. DNA of the CDR3: TGCGCCAGCAGCCCCTGGGGGGTAGCGGGAGTGGGCACAGATACGCAGTATTTT. This codes for CASSPWGVAGVGTDTQYF.

The chain uses TRBV6-4 and TRBJ1-1, with a weak D call TRBD1 (5 bases). The V end lost 6 bases, the J end lost 1 base, and 9 bases lay between the germline ends. CDR1 is MRHNA, CDR2 SNTAGT, per germline. The length of the CDR3 is 13 residues. For the CDR3, the DNA is TGTGCCAGCAGATTACAGGAGAACACTGAAGCTTTCTTT. This codes for CASRLQENTEAFF.

This chain connects TRBV2 to TRBJ1-2; D perhaps matches TRBD1 (6 bases). V dropped 6 bases and J dropped 0 bases, with 14 bases sitting between them. This CDR3 contains 15 residues. CDR1 SNHLY and CDR2 FYNNEI come from the germline V gene. The CDR3 reads CASRDDRISNYGYTF. In DNA form, the CDR3 reads TGTGCCAGCAGAGACGACAGGATTTCTAACTATGGCTACACCTTC.

This clone was recorded only once. The gene calls are TRBV27 and TRBJ2-1; 10 nucleotides agree with TRBD2. V trimming: 5 bases; J trimming: 4 bases; junction bases outside the gene matches: 5. This CDR3 spans 15 amino acids. Per the germline V gene, CDR1 is MNHEY and CDR2 is SMNVEV (reference sequence). CDR3 coding DNA: TGTGCCAGCAGTGTACTAGCGGGGAGATACAATGAGCAGTTCTTC. This gives the protein CASSVLAGRYNEQFF.

V gene TRBV4-3 combines with J gene TRBJ2-1; TRBD2 aligns across 7 bases. The CDR3 extends over 17 amino acids. The ends lost 1 base at V and 2 bases at J; junction bases unmatched: 8. CDR1 is LGHNA and CDR2 is YSLEER in the germline V gene. The CDR3 region has the DNA TGCGCCAGCAGCCAAGCCCTAGCGGTGGATGCCTACAATGAGCAGTTCTTC. Protein product: CASSQALAVDAYNEQFF.